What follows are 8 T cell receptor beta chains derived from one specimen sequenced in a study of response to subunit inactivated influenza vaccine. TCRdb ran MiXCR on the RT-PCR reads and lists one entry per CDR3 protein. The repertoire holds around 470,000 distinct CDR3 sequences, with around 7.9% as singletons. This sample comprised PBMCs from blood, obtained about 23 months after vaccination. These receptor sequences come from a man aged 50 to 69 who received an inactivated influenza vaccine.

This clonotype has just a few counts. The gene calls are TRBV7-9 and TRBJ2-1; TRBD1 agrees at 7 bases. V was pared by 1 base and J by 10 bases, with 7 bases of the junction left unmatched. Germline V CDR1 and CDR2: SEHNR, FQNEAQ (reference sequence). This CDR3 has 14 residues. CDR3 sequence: CASSLGQGVKEQFF. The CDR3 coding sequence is TGTGCCAGCAGCTTAGGTCAGGGGGTGAAGGAGCAGTTCTTC.

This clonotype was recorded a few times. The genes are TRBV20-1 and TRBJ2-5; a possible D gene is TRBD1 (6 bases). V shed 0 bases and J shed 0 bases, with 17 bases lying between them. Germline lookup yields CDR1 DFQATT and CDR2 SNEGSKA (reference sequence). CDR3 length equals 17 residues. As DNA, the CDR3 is TGCAGTGCTAGAGATCCCCTGGACAGTTGGTACCAAGAGACCCAGTACTTC. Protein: CSARDPLDSWYQETQYF.

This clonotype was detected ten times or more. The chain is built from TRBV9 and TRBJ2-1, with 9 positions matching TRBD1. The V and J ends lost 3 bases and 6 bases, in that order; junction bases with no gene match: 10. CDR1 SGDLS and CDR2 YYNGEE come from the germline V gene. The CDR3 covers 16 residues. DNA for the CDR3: TGTGCCAGCAGCGGGGGAACAGGGGGCGTAGGCAATGAGCAGTTCTTC. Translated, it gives CASSGGTGGVGNEQFF.

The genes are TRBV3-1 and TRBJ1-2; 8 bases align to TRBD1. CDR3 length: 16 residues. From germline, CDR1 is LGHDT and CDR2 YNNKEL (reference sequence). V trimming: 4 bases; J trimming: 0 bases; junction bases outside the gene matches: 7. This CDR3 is CASSLGTGTTNYGYTF. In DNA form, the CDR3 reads TGTGCCAGCAGCCTCGGGACAGGAACTACTAACTATGGCTACACCTTC.

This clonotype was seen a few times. CDR3 amino acids: CAISESGGSTEAFF. The CDR3 DNA is TGTGCCATCAGTGAGTCTGGAGGGAGCACTGAAGCTTTCTTT. The chain employs TRBV10-3 and TRBJ1-1; no clear D. The CDR3 totals 14 residues. Germline lookup yields CDR1 ENHRY and CDR2 SYGVKD. V gave up 0 bases and J gave up 4 bases, with 9 bases separating them.

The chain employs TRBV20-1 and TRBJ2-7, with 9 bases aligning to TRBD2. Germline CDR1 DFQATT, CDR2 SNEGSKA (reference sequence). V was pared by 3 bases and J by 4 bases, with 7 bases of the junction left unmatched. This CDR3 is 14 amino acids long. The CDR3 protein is CSASIAGVRYEQYF. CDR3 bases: TGCAGTGCTAGCATAGCGGGAGTTCGGTACGAGCAGTACTTC.

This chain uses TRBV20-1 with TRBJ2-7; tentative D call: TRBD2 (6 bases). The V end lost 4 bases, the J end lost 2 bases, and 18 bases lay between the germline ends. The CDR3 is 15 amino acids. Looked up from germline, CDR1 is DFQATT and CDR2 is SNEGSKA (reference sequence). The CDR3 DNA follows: TGCAGTGCTAATTTAAGGGCGGGACGCGCCTACGAGCAGTACTTC. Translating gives CSANLRAGRAYEQYF.

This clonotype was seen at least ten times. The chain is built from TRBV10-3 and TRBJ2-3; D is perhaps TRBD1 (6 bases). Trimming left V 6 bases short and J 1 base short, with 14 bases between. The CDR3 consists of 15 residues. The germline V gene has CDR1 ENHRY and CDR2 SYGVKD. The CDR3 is CAISIPQGGTDTQYF. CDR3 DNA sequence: TGTGCCATCAGCATACCACAGGGAGGCACAGATACGCAGTATTTT.